Following are 8 T cell receptor beta chains from one sample sequenced in a study of T cells in Graves' hyperthyroidism and ophthalmopathy. TCR beta CDR3 regions were amplified from RNA transcripts. First-round RT-PCR of the TCR CDR3 relied on the HTBI primer set. TCRdb reprocessed the multiplex PCR reads with MiXCR, giving one entry per CDR3 protein. The sample consists of 250,000 to 400,000 distinct CDR3 sequences, roughly an eighth of them appearing once. The sample taken for sequencing was blood. Every receptor here comes from a woman aged 40 to 49 with Graves' ophthalmopathy.

In this sample, this clonotype turned up many times. CDR3 in DNA: TGTGCCAGCAGCCAAGTCGGCGACCGAGGAGAAGAGCAGTACTTC. The encoded protein is CASSQVGDRGEEQYF. This chain connects TRBV14 to TRBJ2-7; D remains unclear. With 1 base removed from V and 7 bases from J, the gap between germline ends came to 17 bases. The germline gives CDR1 SGHDN, CDR2 FVKESK. The length of the CDR3 is 15 residues.

There are many counts of this clonotype. This chain joins TRBV10-3 and TRBJ2-7; D call uncertain. With 2 bases removed from V and 6 bases from J, the gap between germline ends came to 11 bases. The CDR3 runs to 13 residues. CDR1 and CDR2 from the germline V gene are ENHRY and SYGVKD. CDR3 amino acids: CAISEAPLREQYF. The CDR3 DNA reads as TGTGCCATCAGTGAGGCTCCACTACGCGAGCAGTACTTC.

This clonotype has ten or more counts. The rearrangement joins TRBV7-2 to TRBJ2-7; the D gene is possibly TRBD1 (5 bases). V lost 2 bases and J 2 bases, leaving 10 bases between the germline ends. There are 14 residues in the CDR3. CDR1 and CDR2 (germline): SGHTA, FQGNSA. Here the CDR3 DNA reads TGTGCCAGCAGCTTATCCGCAGGGACCTACGAGCAGTACTTC. Translating gives CASSLSAGTYEQYF.

Worth noting for this clonotype: Being one base from a much bigger clone, this may be a read error. The rearrangement uses TRBV12-3 or TRBV12-4 and TRBJ2-5; D possibly corresponds to TRBD1 (8 bases). TRBJ2-1 explains the end of the DNA better; the J call may be wrong. The CDR3 covers 15 residues. The CDR3 DNA reads TGTGCCACCAGTGAACTGGACAGGGCGGGGGAGACCCAGTTCTTC. As protein: CATSELDRAGETQFF.

This clonotype was seen ten or more times. J is TRBJ1-1 and V is TRBV11-2, with TRBD1 matching over 7 bases. The CDR3 has 19 amino acids. Germline lookup yields CDR1 SGHAT and CDR2 FQNNGV. With V trimmed by 3 bases and J by 7 bases, 23 bases remained unmatched. The CDR3 is CASSLLSSLWGRGSNEAFF. The CDR3 DNA reads as TGTGCCAGCAGCTTGCTTTCAAGCCTATGGGGCAGGGGGTCGAATGAAGCTTTCTTT.

This clonotype was recorded many times. This chain joins TRBV11-2 and TRBJ2-3, with D perhaps TRBD1 (5 bases). CDR1 is SGHAT and CDR2 is FQNNGV in the germline V gene. This CDR3 is 14 amino acids long. Trimming pared 3 bases from V and 2 bases from J, leaving 9 bases between. The CDR3 spells CASSFNRNTDTQYF. CDR3 coding DNA: TGTGCCAGCAGCTTTAACAGGAACACAGATACGCAGTATTTT.

In regard to this clonotype: Sequence at one end of the junction differs from germline and may be a read error. V usage is TRBV3-1 and J usage is TRBJ2-7; D call uncertain. Germline assignment: CDR1 LGHDT and CDR2 YNNKEL (reference sequence). There are 14 residues in the CDR3. The CDR3 protein is CATSHSGPSYEQYF. In nucleotides, the CDR3 is TGTGCCACCAGCCATTCCGGGCCTTCCTACGAGCAGTACTTC.

This clonotype has a count of ten or more. This chain links TRBV6-1 with TRBJ2-1, with 11 bases fitting TRBD2. The CDR3 extends over 18 amino acids. CDR1 is MNHNS and CDR2 is SASEGT in the germline V gene. Trimming removed 1 base from V and 8 bases from J; junction bases left unmatched: 13. The DNA for the CDR3 is TGTGCCAGCAGTGAAGAAACCCTTAGCGGGAGGGCCTTGGATGAGCAGTTCTTC. Its translation is CASSEETLSGRALDEQFF.